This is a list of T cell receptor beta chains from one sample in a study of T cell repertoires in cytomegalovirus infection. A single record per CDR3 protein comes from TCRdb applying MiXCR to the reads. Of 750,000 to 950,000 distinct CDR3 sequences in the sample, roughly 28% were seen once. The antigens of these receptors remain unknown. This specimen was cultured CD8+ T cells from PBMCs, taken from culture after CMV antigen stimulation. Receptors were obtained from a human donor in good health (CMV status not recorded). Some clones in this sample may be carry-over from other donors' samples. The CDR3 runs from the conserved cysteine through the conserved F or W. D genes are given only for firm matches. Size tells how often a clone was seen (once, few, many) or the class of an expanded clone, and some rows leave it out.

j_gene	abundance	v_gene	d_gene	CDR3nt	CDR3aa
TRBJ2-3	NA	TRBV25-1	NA	TGTGCCAGCAGTGGCTCCTCAGATACGCAGTATTTT	CASSGSSDTQYF
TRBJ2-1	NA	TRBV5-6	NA	TGTGCCAGCAGCTTCGCAGGGCAAGGTGAGCAGTTCTTC	CASSFAGQGEQFF
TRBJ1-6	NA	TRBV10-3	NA	TGTGCCATCAGTGAGTCGATACAGATAAATTCACCCCTCCACTTT	CAISESIQINSPLHF
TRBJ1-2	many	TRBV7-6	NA	TGTGCTATATACCACAGGGACTATGGCTACACCTTC	CAIYHRDYGYTF
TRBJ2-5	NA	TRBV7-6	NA	TGTGCCAGCAGCTTGGTAGCCGAGGAGACCCAGTACTTC	CASSLVAEETQYF
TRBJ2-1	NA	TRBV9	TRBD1	TGTGCCAGCAGCGTAGAGGGGACAGGGGTGGATGAGCAGTTCTTC	CASSVEGTGVDEQFF
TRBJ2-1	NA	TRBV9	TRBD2	TGTGCCAGCAGCGTAGGTCCTAGCGGGGGCTCCTACAATGAGCAGTTCTTC	CASSVGPSGGSYNEQFF
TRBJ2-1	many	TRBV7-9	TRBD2	TGTGCCAGCACTTTTACTAGCGGGGAGGATGAGCAGTTCTTC	CASTFTSGEDEQFF
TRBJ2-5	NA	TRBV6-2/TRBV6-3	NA	TGTGCCAGCAGTTTATTCAAGGGAAGAGAGACCCAGTACTTC	CASSLFKGRETQYF
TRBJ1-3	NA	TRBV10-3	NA	TGTGCCATCAGCATACCGGGACCCTCTGGAAACACCATATATTTT	CAISIPGPSGNTIYF
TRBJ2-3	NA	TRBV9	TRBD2	TGTGCCAGCAGCGTGGGGACTAGCGTGTTAGATACGCAGTATTTT	CASSVGTSVLDTQYF
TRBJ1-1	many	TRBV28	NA	TGTGCCAGCAGTTTCCTGCAGAACACTGAAGCTTTCTTT	CASSFLQNTEAFF
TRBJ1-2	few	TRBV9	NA	TGTGCCAGCAGCGTAGGGGCAGCCACTAACTATGGCTACACCTTC	CASSVGAATNYGYTF
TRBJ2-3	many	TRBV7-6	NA	TGTGCCAGCAGCTGGCCGGGGGACCTGTATTTT	CASSWPGDLYF
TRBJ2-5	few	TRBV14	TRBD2	TGTGCCAGCAGCCAAGGGGGACTAGGAGAAAAAGAGGAGACCCAGTACTTC	CASSQGGLGEKEETQYF
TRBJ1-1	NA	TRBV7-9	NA	TGTGCCAGCAGTCATCCTACCCAGGGGAAAGGCACTGAAGCTTTCTTT	CASSHPTQGKGTEAFF
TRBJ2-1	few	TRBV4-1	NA	TGCGCCAGCAGCCAAGAATCGGCTTACAATGAGCAGTTCTTC	CASSQESAYNEQFF
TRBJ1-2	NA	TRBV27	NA	TGTGCCACCCGGGACTTCTATGGCTACACCTTC	CATRDFYGYTF
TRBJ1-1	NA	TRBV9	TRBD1	TGTGCCAGCAGCGTAGATTGGACAGGGAACACTGAAGCTTTCTTT	CASSVDWTGNTEAFF
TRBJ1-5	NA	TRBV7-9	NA	TGTGCCAGCAGCAACCGGACAGAGGGGCAGCCCCAGCATTTT	CASSNRTEGQPQHF
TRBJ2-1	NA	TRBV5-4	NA	TGTGCCAGCAGCTCGGTGGGCTCCCCTCTATCCTACAATGAGCAGTTCTTC	CASSSVGSPLSYNEQFF
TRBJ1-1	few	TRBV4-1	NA	TGCGCCAGCAGCCAAGTTGGCCCGAACACTGAAGCTTTCTTT	CASSQVGPNTEAFF
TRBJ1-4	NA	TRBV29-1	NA	TGCAGCGTCGTCGACAGGAGTGGCGGAAAACTGTTTTTT	CSVVDRSGGKLFF